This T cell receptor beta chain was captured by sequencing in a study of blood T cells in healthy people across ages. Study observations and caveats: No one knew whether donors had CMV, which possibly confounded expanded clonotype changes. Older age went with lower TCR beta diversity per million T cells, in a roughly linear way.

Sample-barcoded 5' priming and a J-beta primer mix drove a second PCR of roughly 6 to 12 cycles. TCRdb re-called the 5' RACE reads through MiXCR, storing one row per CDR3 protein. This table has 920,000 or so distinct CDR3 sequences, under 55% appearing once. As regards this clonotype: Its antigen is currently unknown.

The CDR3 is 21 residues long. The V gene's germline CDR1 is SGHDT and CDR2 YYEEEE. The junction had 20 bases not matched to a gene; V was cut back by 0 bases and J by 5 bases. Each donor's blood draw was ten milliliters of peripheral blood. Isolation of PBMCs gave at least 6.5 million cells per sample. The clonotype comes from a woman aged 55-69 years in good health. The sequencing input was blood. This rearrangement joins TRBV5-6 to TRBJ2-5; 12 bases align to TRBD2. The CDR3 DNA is TGTGCCAGCAGCTTGGCGAAATATATGACTAGCGGGAGTTTGATTGGGGAGACCCAGTACTTC. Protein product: CASSLAKYMTSGSLIGETQYF. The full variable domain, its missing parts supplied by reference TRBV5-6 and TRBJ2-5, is DAGVTQSPTHLIKTRGQQVTLRCSPKSGHDTVSWYQQALGQGPQFIFQYYEEEERQRGNFPDRFSGHQFPNYSSELNVNALLLGDSALYLCASSLAKYMTSGSLIGETQYFGPGTRLLVL.